The clone carrying this TCR beta chain was observed a handful of times. This entry is derived from a study of cytomegalovirus exposure and HLA in healthy donors. CDR3 length: 15 amino acids. Trimming pared 3 bases from V and 6 bases from J, leaving 18 bases between. The germline V gene encodes CDR1 KGHSH and CDR2 LQKENI. Produced via immunoSEQ multiplex PCR; TCRdb's table is partial and in-frame only. Of around 130,000 clones listed, about 88% are singletons. Input material: PBMCs. This sequence originates from a man younger than 45 in good health and CMV-seronegative. The genes are TRBV18 and TRBJ2-7; a weak D match, TRBD1 (6 bases). CDR3 in amino acids: CASSPAASGVGEQYF. DNA of the CDR3: TGTGCCAGCTCACCCGCCGCTTCAGGGGTCGGCGAGCAGTACTTC.